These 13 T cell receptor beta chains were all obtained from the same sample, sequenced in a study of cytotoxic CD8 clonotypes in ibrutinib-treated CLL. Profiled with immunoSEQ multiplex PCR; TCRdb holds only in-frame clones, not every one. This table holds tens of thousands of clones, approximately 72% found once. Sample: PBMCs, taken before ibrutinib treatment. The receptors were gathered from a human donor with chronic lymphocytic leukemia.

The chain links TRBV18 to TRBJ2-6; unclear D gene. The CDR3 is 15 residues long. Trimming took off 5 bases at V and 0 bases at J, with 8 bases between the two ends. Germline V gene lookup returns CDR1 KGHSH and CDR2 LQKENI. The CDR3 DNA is TGTGCCAGCTCAGTCACGGACTCTGGGGCCAACGTCCTGACTTTC. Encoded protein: CASSVTDSGANVLTF.

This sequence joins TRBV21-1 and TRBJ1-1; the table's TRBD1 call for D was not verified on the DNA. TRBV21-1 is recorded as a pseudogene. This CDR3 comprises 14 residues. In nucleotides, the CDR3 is TGTGCCAGCAGCAAATTATACAGGGACACTGAAGCTTTCTTT. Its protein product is CASSKLYRDTEAFF.

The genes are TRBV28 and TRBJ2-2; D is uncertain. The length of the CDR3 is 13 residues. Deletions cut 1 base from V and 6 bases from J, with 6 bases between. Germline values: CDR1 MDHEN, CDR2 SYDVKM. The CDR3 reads CASSLSRPGELFF. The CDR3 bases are TGTGCCAGCAGTTTATCTCGCCCCGGGGAGCTGTTTTTT.

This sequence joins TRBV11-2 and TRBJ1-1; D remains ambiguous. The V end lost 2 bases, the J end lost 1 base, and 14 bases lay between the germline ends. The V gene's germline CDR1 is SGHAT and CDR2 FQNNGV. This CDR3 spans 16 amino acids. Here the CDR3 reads CASSLKGRAANTEAFF. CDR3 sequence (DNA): TGTGCCAGCAGCTTAAAAGGCCGGGCGGCGAACACTGAAGCTTTCTTT. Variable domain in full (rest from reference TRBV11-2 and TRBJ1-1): EAGVAQSPRYKIIEKRQSVAFWCNPISGHATLYWYQQILGQGPKLLIQFQNNGVVDDSQLPKDRFSAERLKGVDSTLKIQPAKLEDSAVYLCASSLKGRAANTEAFFGQGTRLTVV.

CDR3 region: CASSLSEIGSEAFF. The DNA for the CDR3 is TGCGCCAGCAGCCTTTCCGAAATAGGCTCTGAAGCTTTCTTT. This rearrangement joins TRBV4-1 to TRBJ1-1; D gene unclear. Trimming shortened V by 4 bases and J by 6 bases, and 15 bases separated the two germline ends. The CDR3 runs 14 residues. Germline assignment: CDR1 MGHRA and CDR2 YSYEKL.

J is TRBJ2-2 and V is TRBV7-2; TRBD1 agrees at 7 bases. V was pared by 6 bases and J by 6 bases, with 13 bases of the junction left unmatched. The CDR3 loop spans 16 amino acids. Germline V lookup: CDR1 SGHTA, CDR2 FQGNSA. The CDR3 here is CASRRQDRAIAGELFF. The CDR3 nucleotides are TGTGCCAGCAGACGACAAGACAGGGCGATCGCCGGGGAGCTGTTTTTT.

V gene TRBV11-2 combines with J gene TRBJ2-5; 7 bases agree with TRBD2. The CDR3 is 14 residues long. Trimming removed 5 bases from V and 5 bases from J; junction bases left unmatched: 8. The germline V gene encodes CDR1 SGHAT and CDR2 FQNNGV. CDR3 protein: CASSPKGGRETQYF. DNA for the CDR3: TGTGCCAGCAGCCCAAAGGGAGGGAGGGAGACCCAGTACTTC.

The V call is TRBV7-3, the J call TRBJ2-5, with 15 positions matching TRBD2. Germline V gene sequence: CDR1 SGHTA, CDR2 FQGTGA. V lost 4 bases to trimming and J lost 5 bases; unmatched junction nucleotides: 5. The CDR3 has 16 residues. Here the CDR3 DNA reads TGTGCCAGCAGCTCGGGACTAGCGGGAGGTCGCGAGACCCAGTACTTC. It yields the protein CASSSGLAGGRETQYF.

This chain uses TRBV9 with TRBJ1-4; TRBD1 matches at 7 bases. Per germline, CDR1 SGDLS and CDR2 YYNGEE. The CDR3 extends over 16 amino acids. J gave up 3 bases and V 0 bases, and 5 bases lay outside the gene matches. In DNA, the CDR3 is TGTGCCAGCAGCGTAGACCCCAGGGGGGCTAATGAAAAACTGTTTTTT. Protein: CASSVDPRGANEKLFF.

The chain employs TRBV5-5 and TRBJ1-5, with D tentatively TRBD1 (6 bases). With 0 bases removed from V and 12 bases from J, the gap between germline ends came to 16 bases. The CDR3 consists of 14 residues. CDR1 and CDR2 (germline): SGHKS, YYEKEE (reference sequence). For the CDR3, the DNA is TGTGCCAGCAGCTTGGTACAGGGCCCCGGTGGCCAGCATTTT. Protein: CASSLVQGPGGQHF.

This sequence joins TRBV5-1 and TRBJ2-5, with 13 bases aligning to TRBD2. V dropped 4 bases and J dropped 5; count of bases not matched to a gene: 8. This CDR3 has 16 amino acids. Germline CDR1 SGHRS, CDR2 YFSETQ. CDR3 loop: CASSPWTSGGRETQYF. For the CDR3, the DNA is TGCGCCAGCAGCCCTTGGACTAGCGGGGGAAGGGAGACCCAGTACTTC.

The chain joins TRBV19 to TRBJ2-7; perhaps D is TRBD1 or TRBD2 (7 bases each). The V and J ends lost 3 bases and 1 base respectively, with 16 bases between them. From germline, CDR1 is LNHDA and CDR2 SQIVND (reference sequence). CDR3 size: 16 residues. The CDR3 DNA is TGTGCCAGTAGTATGGGAGGGACAGTATATTCCTACGAGCAGTACTTC. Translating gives CASSMGGTVYSYEQYF. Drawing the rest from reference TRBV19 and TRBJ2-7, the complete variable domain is DGGITQSPKYLFRKEGQNVTLSCEQNLNHDAMYWYRQDPGQGLRLIYYSQIVNDFQKGDIAEGYSVSREKKESFPLTVTSAQKNPTAFYLCASSMGGTVYSYEQYFGPGTRLTVT.

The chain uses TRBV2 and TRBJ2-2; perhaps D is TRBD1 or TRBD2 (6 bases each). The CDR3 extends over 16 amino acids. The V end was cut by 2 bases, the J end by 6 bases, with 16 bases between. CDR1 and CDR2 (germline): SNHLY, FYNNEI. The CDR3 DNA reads TGTGCCAGCAGTGAATACGGGACGGAGGGGGCCGGGGAGCTGTTTTTT. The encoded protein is CASSEYGTEGAGELFF. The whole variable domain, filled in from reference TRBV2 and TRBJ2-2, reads EPEVTQTPSHQVTQMGQEVILRCVPISNHLYFYWYRQILGQKVEFLVSFYNNEISEKSEIFDDQFSVERPDGSNFTLKIRSTKLEDSAMYFCASSEYGTEGAGELFFGEGSRLTVL.